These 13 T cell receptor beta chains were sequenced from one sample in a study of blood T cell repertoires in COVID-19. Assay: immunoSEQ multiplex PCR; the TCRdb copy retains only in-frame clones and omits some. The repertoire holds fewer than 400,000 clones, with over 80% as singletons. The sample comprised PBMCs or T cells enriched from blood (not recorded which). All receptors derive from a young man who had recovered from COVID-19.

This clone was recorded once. CDR3 protein: CSVNEGGGQPQHF. DNA for the CDR3: TGCAGCGTAAACGAAGGGGGCGGTCAGCCCCAGCATTTT. The chain combines TRBV29-1 with TRBJ1-5, with TRBD1 matching over 7 bases. The CDR3 runs to 13 residues. Trimming at V came to 6 bases and at J to 6 bases, leaving 8 bases not matched to a gene. Germline V CDR1 and CDR2: SQVTM, ANQGSEA.

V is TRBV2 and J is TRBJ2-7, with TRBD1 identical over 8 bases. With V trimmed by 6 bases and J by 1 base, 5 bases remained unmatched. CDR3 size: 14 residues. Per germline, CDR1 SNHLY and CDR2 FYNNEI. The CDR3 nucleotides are TGTGCCAGCAGCTGGCAGGGGGCATCCTACGAGCAGTACTTC. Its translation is CASSWQGASYEQYF.

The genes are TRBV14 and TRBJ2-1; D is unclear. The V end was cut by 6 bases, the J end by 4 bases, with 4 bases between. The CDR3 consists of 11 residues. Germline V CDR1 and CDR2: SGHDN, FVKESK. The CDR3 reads CASSLYNEQFF. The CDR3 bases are TGTGCCAGCAGTCTTTACAATGAGCAGTTCTTC.

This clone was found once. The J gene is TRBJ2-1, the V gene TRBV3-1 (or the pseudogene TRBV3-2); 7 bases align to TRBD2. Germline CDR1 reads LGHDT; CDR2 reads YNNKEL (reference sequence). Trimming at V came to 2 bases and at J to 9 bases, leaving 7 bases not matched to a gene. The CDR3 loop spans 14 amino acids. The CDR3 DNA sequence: TGTGCCAGCAGCCAATCACTAGCGACCGTTGAGCAGTTCTTC. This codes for CASSQSLATVEQFF.

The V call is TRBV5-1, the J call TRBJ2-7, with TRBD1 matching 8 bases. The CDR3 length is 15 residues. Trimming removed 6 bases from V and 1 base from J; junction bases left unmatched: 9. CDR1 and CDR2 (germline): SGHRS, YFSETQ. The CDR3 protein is CASKGGTGKSYEQYF. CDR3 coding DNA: TGCGCCAGCAAAGGAGGGACAGGTAAATCCTACGAGCAGTACTTC.

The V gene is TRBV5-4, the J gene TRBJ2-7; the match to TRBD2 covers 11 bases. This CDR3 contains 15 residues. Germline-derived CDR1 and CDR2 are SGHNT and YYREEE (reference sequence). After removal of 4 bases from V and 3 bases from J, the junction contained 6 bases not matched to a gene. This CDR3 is CASSLYLAGGYEQYF. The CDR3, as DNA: TGTGCCAGCAGCCTATATCTAGCGGGGGGCTACGAGCAGTACTTC.

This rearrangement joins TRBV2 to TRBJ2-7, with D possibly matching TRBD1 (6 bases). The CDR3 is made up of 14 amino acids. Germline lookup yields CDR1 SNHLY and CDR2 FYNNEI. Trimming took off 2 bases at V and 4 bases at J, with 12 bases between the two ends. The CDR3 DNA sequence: TGTGCCAGCAGTGAACAGGGGATTGGTTACGAGCAGTACTTC. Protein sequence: CASSEQGIGYEQYF.

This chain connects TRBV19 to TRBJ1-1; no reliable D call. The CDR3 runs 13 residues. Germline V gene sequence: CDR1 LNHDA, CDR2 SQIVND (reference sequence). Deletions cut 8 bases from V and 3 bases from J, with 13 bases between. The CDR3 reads CASCRYSYTEAFF. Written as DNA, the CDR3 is TGTGCCAGTTGTAGATACAGCTACACTGAAGCTTTCTTT.

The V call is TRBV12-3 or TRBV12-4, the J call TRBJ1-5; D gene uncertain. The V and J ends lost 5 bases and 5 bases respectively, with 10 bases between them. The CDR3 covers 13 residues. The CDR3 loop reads CASSQNTHQPQHF. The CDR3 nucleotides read TGTGCCAGCAGTCAGAACACGCATCAGCCCCAGCATTTT.

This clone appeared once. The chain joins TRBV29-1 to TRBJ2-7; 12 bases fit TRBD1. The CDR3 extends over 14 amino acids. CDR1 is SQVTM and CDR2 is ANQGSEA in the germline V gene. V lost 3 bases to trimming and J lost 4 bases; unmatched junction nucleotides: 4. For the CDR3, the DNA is TGCAGCGTTGATTCGGGACAGGGGGCGTACGAGCAGTACTTC. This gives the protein CSVDSGQGAYEQYF.

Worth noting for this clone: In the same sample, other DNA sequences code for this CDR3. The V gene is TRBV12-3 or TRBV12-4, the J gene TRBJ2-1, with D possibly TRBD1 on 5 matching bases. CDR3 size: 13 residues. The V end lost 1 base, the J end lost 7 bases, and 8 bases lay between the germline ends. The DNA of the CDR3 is TGTGCCAGCAGTTTAGGCCAGGGAAATGAGCAGTTCTTC. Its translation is CASSLGQGNEQFF.

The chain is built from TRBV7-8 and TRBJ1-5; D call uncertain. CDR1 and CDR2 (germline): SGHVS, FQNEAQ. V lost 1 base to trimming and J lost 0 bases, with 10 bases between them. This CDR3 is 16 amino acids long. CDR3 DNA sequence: TGTGCCAGCAGCTTAGAACAGTATAATAGCAATCAGCCCCAGCATTTT. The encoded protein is CASSLEQYNSNQPQHF.

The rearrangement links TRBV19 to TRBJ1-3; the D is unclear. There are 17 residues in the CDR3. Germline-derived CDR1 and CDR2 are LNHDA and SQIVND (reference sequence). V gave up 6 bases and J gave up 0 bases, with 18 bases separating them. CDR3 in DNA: TGTGCCAGTAGCCCCGCCAGCGGTCCTAGCTCTGGAAACACCATATATTTT. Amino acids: CASSPASGPSSGNTIYF.